The present T cell receptor (beta chain) was sequenced within a study of shared clonotypes between healthy human individuals. Free of recent acute infections or vaccinations, the donors were healthy HIV-negative adults. Running of the assay took place at deep level. PCR replicates from unsorted PBMC used about 290 ng DNA, and this amount was around 28,000 T cell genomes. Using ten immunoSEQ deep assay plates, investigators sequenced unsorted PBMC DNA. The data were produced by immunoSEQ multiplex PCR, yet TCRdb's version contains in-frame clones alone and is incomplete. The sample yields about half a million clones, 60% to 80% seen once. The trim removed 4 bases at V and 4 bases at J, leaving 6 bases unmatched. The CDR3 runs to 14 residues. Germline loops: CDR1 SQVTM, CDR2 ANQGSEA.

The source material was PBMCs. The chain couples TRBV29-1 to TRBJ2-7; 11 bases are shared with TRBD2. The clonotype originates from a woman in her 40s in good health. Some clones in this sample may be carry-over from other donors' samples. CDR3 amino acids: CSVGGLAERYEQYF. In DNA, the CDR3 is TGCAGCGTTGGGGGACTAGCGGAGAGGTACGAGCAGTACTTC.